The 22 T cell receptor beta chains listed next were all sequenced from one sample in a study of T-cell reconstitution after alpha-beta-depleted transplantation in children. A TCRbeta library incorporating unique molecular identifiers was prepared. TCRdb itself ran the PCR reads through MiXCR, one entry per CDR3 protein. The sample yields around 800,000 distinct CDR3 sequences, approximately 15% seen once. The sequences come from PBMCs, mostly from graft donor cells, collected 360 days after TCRalphabeta/CD19-depleted stem cell transplant. The receptors were sampled from a male patient younger than 18 who had a stem cell transplant for acute lymphoblastic leukemia, so the T cells may come from the graft donor.

In regard to this clonotype: Since no conserved phenylalanine or tryptophan closes the CDR3, a read error is the likely cause. The gene calls are TRBV5-1 and TRBJ1-6, with D perhaps TRBD1 (5 bases). V lost 4 bases and J 10 bases, leaving 15 bases between the germline ends. CDR1 and CDR2 (germline): SGHRS, YFSETQ. This CDR3 is built from 14 residues. Here the CDR3 DNA reads TGCGCCAGCAGCCTCGACAGTGTACGCTCACCCCTCCACTCT. Translated: CASSLDSVRSPLHS.

This clonotype was counted a few times. The chain combines TRBV29-1 with TRBJ2-1; 10 bases are shared with TRBD2. J lost 6 bases, V lost 6 bases, and 5 bases had no gene match. The CDR3 spans 13 residues. The germline gives CDR1 SQVTM, CDR2 ANQGSEA. The DNA for the CDR3 is TGCAGCGTCTATAGCGGGAGGCTCAATGAGCAGTTCTTC. This translates into CSVYSGRLNEQFF.

This clonotype showed up many times. This chain uses TRBV5-6 with TRBJ1-5; no definite D call. Trimming took off 4 bases at V and 0 bases at J, with 11 bases between the two ends. This CDR3 has 15 residues. The germline V gene encodes CDR1 SGHDT and CDR2 YYEEEE. The CDR3 protein is CASSRTDYSNQPQHF. The CDR3 nucleotides are TGTGCCAGCAGCAGGACCGATTATAGCAATCAGCCCCAGCATTTT. Using reference TRBV5-6 and TRBJ1-5 for the parts outside the CDR3, the full variable domain is DAGVTQSPTHLIKTRGQQVTLRCSPKSGHDTVSWYQQALGQGPQFIFQYYEEEERQRGNFPDRFSGHQFPNYSSELNVNALLLGDSALYLCASSRTDYSNQPQHFGDGTRLSIL.

The chain carries TRBV7-9 and TRBJ2-3; TRBD2 is a possible D gene (5 bases). The CDR3 extends over 17 amino acids. The germline V and J ends were trimmed by 1 base and 2 bases, with 16 bases remaining between them. Germline values: CDR1 SEHNR, CDR2 FQNEAQ (reference sequence). In DNA, the CDR3 is TGTGCCAGCAGCTTAGGTCTAGCCCCTACCCCCACAGATACGCAGTATTTT. Translating it yields CASSLGLAPTPTDTQYF.

The CDR3 nucleotides are TGTGCCAGCACAAGGGGGAGTGAGCAGTTCTTC. This gives the protein CASTRGSEQFF. The chain couples TRBV12-3 or TRBV12-4 to TRBJ2-1, with D possibly TRBD1 on 6 matching bases. The V and J ends lost 7 bases and 9 bases respectively, with 10 bases between them. The CDR3 runs to 11 residues.

The V call is TRBV18, the J call TRBJ2-7, with 8 bases matching TRBD2. V was clipped by 2 bases and J by 5 bases; unmatched bases: 11. This CDR3 has 16 amino acids. In germline, CDR1 is KGHSH, CDR2 LQKENI. CDR3: CASSPRAGDPLDEQYF. CDR3 nucleotides: TGTGCCAGCTCACCAAGAGCGGGAGACCCCTTAGACGAGCAGTACTTC. The variable domain in full, with the rest retrieved from reference TRBV18 and TRBJ2-7, is NAGVMQNPRHLVRRRGQEARLRCSPMKGHSHVYWYRQLPEEGLKFMVYLQKENIIDESGMPKERFSAEFPKEGPSILRIQQVVRGDSAAYFCASSPRAGDPLDEQYFGPGTRLTVT.

The gene calls are TRBV5-1 and TRBJ2-2; D perhaps matches TRBD2 (6 bases). Trimming shortened V by 4 bases and J by 0 bases, and 10 bases separated the two germline ends. Per the germline V gene, CDR1 is SGHRS and CDR2 is YFSETQ. This CDR3 is 15 amino acids long. The CDR3 protein is CASSGGDSNTGELFF. CDR3 nucleotide sequence: TGCGCCAGCAGCGGAGGGGACTCGAACACCGGGGAGCTGTTTTTT. The entire variable domain, with the rest obtained from reference TRBV5-1 and TRBJ2-2, is as follows: KAGVTQTPRYLIKTRGQQVTLSCSPISGHRSVSWYQQTPGQGLQFLFEYFSETQRNKGNFPGRFSGRQFSNSRSEMNVSTLELGDSALYLCASSGGDSNTGELFFGEGSRLTVL.

The chain uses TRBV5-1 and TRBJ2-7; tentative D call: TRBD1 (5 bases). The CDR3 length is 15 residues. The germline V gene has CDR1 SGHRS and CDR2 YFSETQ. V lost 7 bases to trimming and J lost 0 bases, with 17 bases between them. In DNA, the CDR3 is TGCGCCAGCGGCAGAGACAGCTTTAGCTCCTACGAGCAGTACTTC. It codes for CASGRDSFSSYEQYF.

The sample holds a few counts of this clonotype. The chain is built from TRBV20-1 and TRBJ1-2; D ambiguous. This CDR3 comprises 12 residues. Germline lookup yields CDR1 DFQATT and CDR2 SNEGSKA (reference sequence). The CDR3 DNA is TGCACTCATACGAGGGCTAACTATGGCTACACCTTC. Translated: CTHTRANYGYTF.

This clonotype turned up a few times. The rearrangement links TRBV20-1 to TRBJ2-7, with a possible D match to TRBD2 (6 bases). CDR1 is DFQATT and CDR2 is SNEGSKA in the germline V gene (reference sequence). The CDR3 totals 13 residues. CDR3 sequence reads: CLAGRPLDYEQYF. The CDR3 DNA reads TGCCTCGCGGGGAGACCCCTCGACTACGAGCAGTACTTC.

The CDR3 DNA is TGTGCCAGCAGCTTAGACAGGGACGCGTACGAGCAGTACTTC. It is translated as CASSLDRDAYEQYF. V and J are TRBV3-1 and TRBJ2-7, with TRBD1 matching 7 bases. J was trimmed by 4 bases and V by 5 bases; bases with no gene match: 8. Germline-derived CDR1 and CDR2 are LGHDT and YNNKEL (reference sequence). This CDR3 is 14 amino acids long.

This clonotype was seen only a few times. The V call is TRBV5-1, the J call TRBJ2-3, with a weak D call TRBD2 (6 bases). The CDR3 length is 15 residues. Germline-derived CDR1 and CDR2 are SGHRS and YFSETQ. Trimming removed 4 bases from V and 2 bases from J, with 14 bases in between. CDR3 sequence reads: CASSPPEGVTDTQYF. Written as DNA, the CDR3 is TGCGCCAGCAGCCCGCCGGAGGGAGTCACAGATACGCAGTATTTT.

This clonotype was seen a few times. The V and J genes are TRBV5-1 and TRBJ2-3, with 10 bases fitting TRBD2. V shed 3 bases, J shed 2 bases, and the junction held 15 bases outside the gene matches. The length of the CDR3 is 19 residues. Germline CDR1 SGHRS, CDR2 YFSETQ. The CDR3 sequence: CASSSTPSGRLPYTDTQYF. CDR3 coding DNA: TGCGCCAGCAGCTCGACCCCTAGCGGGAGACTCCCATACACAGATACGCAGTATTTT.

The rearrangement links TRBV15 to TRBJ1-1, with D tentatively TRBD1 (5 bases). V lost 3 bases to trimming and J lost 2 bases, with 13 bases between them. CDR3 size: 15 residues. The germline gives CDR1 LNHNV, CDR2 YYDKDF (reference sequence). The CDR3 protein is CATSRPGHFNTEAFF. The CDR3 DNA is TGTGCCACCAGCAGGCCGGGGCACTTCAACACTGAAGCTTTCTTT. Full variable domain (outside the CDR3, taken from reference TRBV15 and TRBJ1-1): DAMVIQNPRYQVTQFGKPVTLSCSQTLNHNVMYWYQQKSSQAPKLLFHYYDKDFNNEADTPDNFQSRRPNTSFCFLDIRSPGLGDTAMYLCATSRPGHFNTEAFFGQGTRLTVV.

This clonotype has just a few counts. The chain links TRBV6-5 to TRBJ1-4, with D possibly matching TRBD1 (6 bases). CDR3 size: 16 residues. From germline, CDR1 is MNHEY and CDR2 SVGAGI. Trimming pared 0 bases from V and 7 bases from J, leaving 15 bases between. For the CDR3, the DNA is TGTGCCAGCAGTTACTCGCATGTCGGGGGCACTGAAAAACTGTTTTTT. Amino acid sequence: CASSYSHVGGTEKLFF.

This clonotype appeared a few times. V gene TRBV6-5 combines with J gene TRBJ1-4; TRBD1 aligns across 7 bases. Per the germline V gene, CDR1 is MNHEY and CDR2 is SVGAGI. The CDR3 extends over 14 amino acids. V gave up 0 bases and J gave up 13 bases; unmatched junction bases: 8. The CDR3 sequence is CASSYSWTGSALFF. The CDR3 nucleotides are TGTGCCAGCAGTTACTCGTGGACAGGATCGGCACTGTTTTTT.

This clonotype occurred many times. The genes are TRBV15 and TRBJ2-2; 8 bases match TRBD1. Trimming at V came to 3 bases and at J to 6 bases, leaving 12 bases not matched to a gene. Germline CDR1 and CDR2: LNHNV and YYDKDF (reference sequence). The CDR3 extends over 17 amino acids. The CDR3: CATSSFHRGRKAGELFF. In nucleotides, the CDR3 is TGTGCCACCAGCAGCTTCCACAGGGGGAGGAAGGCCGGGGAGCTGTTTTTT.

V is TRBV7-3 and J is TRBJ2-1; 10 bases agree with TRBD2. The end of the DNA aligns better with TRBJ2-7, so the J call may be wrong. Germline CDR1 and CDR2: SGHTA and FQGTGA. This CDR3 spans 16 amino acids. CDR3 sequence: CATAGGLAGVYNEQYF. As DNA, the CDR3 is TGTGCCACCGCTGGGGGTCTAGCGGGAGTATACAATGAGCAGTACTTC.

This clonotype was observed at least ten times. V usage is TRBV5-1 and J usage is TRBJ2-1; D is perhaps TRBD2 (6 bases). Germline lookup yields CDR1 SGHRS and CDR2 YFSETQ. Trimming removed 0 bases from V and 2 bases from J, with 12 bases in between. This CDR3 is 16 amino acids long. CDR3 DNA: TGCGCCAGCAGCTTGGCCCATAGCGGCACCTACAATGAGCAGTTCTTC. Protein sequence: CASSLAHSGTYNEQFF.

In this sample, this clonotype turned up many times. The chain recombines TRBV29-1 with TRBJ2-5, with D tentatively TRBD1 or TRBD2 (5 bases each). The CDR3 is 15 residues long. From germline, CDR1 is SQVTM and CDR2 ANQGSEA. Deletions cut 7 bases from V and 2 bases from J, with 20 bases between. DNA for the CDR3: TGCAGCGCCCGATACGTGGGACGTTTACAAGAGACCCAGTACTTC. Amino acids: CSARYVGRLQETQYF.

This clonotype was detected only a few times. The J gene is TRBJ2-7, the V gene TRBV12-3 or TRBV12-4; D may be TRBD2 (5 bases). Trimming took off 2 bases at V and 5 bases at J, with 10 bases between the two ends. The CDR3 is made up of 13 amino acids. The CDR3 region is CASSLRRPNEQYF. The CDR3 coding sequence is TGTGCCAGCAGTTTACGGAGGCCCAACGAGCAGTACTTC.

This clonotype was seen ten or more times. This chain joins TRBV20-1 and TRBJ2-7, with 13 bases identical to TRBD2. With 3 bases clipped from V and 2 bases from J, the junction kept 4 bases outside the gene matches. This CDR3 has 15 amino acids. Per germline, CDR1 DFQATT and CDR2 SNEGSKA (reference sequence). The CDR3 reads CSARSGTSGAYEQYF. The CDR3, as DNA: TGCAGTGCTAGGTCCGGGACTAGCGGGGCCTACGAGCAGTACTTC.